This T cell receptor beta chain came from a study of blood T cell repertoires in COVID-19. About the study: Both acute and convalescent COVID-19 samples were obtained from the United States, Italy and Spain. PBMCs, B-cell-depleted T cells, or T cells were the source of the cDNA or gDNA that made up the material.

In the original analysis: For nucleated cells, counts were estimated from reference gene primer amplification. The method was immunoSEQ multiplex PCR; TCRdb's version includes in-frame clones alone and lacks a portion of them. That table furnishes V, J and clone size, whereas the DNA furnished D and trimming. Of about 100,000 clones listed, about 90% were seen once; the top ten hold about 5%. This clone was seen once. Germline V gives CDR1 LNHDA, CDR2 SQIVND (reference sequence). CDR3 length: 12 amino acids. V lost 9 bases, J lost 1 base, and 9 bases lay in between. Sequenced: peripheral blood. The rearrangement links TRBV19 to TRBJ1-2; unclear D gene. The TCR sequence derives from a human donor in a cohort sampled during active COVID-19. Here the CDR3 reads CASQRINYGYTF. The CDR3 nucleotides read TGTGCCAGCCAGCGAATTAACTATGGCTACACCTTC.